This T cell receptor beta chain was identified in a study of metastatic and nonmetastatic thyroid tumors. About the research overall: Repertoires of blood and of tissue (tumor or nodule) from malignant and benign thyroid patients were compared.

How the authors handled the data: What underpinned the distant-metastasis classifier for papillary thyroid cancer was the set of CDR3 differences across clinicopathological groups. Using MiXCR, TCRdb reanalyzed the PCR reads. These V and J calls rely on TCRdb rather than the paper's analysis. The sample holds about 25,000 clones, around 20% seen once. Ten or more counts support this clone. Its target is unknown. Overall study results and limits: The study reportedly found significantly higher TCR beta diversity in malignant thyroid tumors than benign nodules, in blood and tumor.

Ahead of thyroid surgery, no patient had received treatment of any kind. V was pared by 0 bases and J by 0 bases, with 11 bases of the junction left unmatched. There are 19 residues in the CDR3. Germline CDR1 reads MNHEY; CDR2 reads SVGEGT. This TCR came from a female donor with papillary thyroid cancer or a benign thyroid nodule (not recorded which). Some clones in this sample may be carry-over from other donors' samples. The chain uses TRBV6-2 or TRBV6-3 and TRBJ1-3; TRBD1 matches at 7 bases. The sample consisted of adjacent normal tissue. CDR3 sequence: CASSYSTRSDRASGNTIYF. DNA for the CDR3: TGTGCCAGCAGTTACTCGACCCGTTCCGACAGGGCCTCTGGAAACACCATATATTTT.